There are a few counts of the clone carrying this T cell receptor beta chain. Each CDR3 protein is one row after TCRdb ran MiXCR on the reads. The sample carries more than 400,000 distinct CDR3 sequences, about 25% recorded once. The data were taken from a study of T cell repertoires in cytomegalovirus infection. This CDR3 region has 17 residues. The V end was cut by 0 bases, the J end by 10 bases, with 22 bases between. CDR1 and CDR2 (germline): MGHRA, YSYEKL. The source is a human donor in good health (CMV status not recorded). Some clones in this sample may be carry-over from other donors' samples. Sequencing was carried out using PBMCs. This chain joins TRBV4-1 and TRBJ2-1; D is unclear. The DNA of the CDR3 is TGCGCCAGCAGCCAAGATTTTATGGCCAGCCGCGTCATGGAGCAGTTCTTC. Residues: CASSQDFMASRVMEQFF.